One TCR beta chain is described in this entry. The sample belongs to a study of blood T cell repertoires in COVID-19. Background on the study: Nucleic acid was either cDNA or gDNA, and it came from T cells, B-cell-depleted T cells, or PBMCs.

In the original workflow: Counts of nucleated cells, estimated from reference gene primer amplification, were obtained. TCRdb's copy holds only in-frame clones and misses some; the assay was immunoSEQ multiplex PCR. The V and J calls and clone size were taken over from that table, and D and trimming were inferred from the DNA. The sample lists approximately 52,000 clones, roughly 87% occurring once. The sequence was collected from a human donor with active COVID-19. The donor label of this sample is uncertain. The sequencing sample was made of peripheral blood.

The CDR3 bases are TGTGCCAGCAGTTACCCCCTTGCGGGGGGGCGGGAGACCCAGTACTTC. It translates to CASSYPLAGGRETQYF. The chain has TRBV6-6 and TRBJ2-5, with 9 bases that match TRBD2. The CDR3 has 16 residues. From germline, CDR1 is MNHNY and CDR2 SVGAGI (reference sequence). Trimming cost V 2 bases and J 5 bases; bases outside gene matches: 9.